The 29 T cell receptor beta chains in this list originate from one sample, sequenced in a study of T cell responses to AZD1222 COVID-19 vaccine. Repertoires were generated with immunoSEQ multiplex PCR, while TCRdb's copy carries only in-frame clones and drops some. The sample has some 130,000 clones, 84% seen once. The specimen was peripheral blood, collected on day 0 of AZD1222 vaccination. The receptors derive from an adult in good health.

In DNA form, the CDR3 reads TGTGCCAGCAGTGAATCCCGCAGGGCTGCTAACACCGGGGAGCTGTTTTTT. Translated: CASSESRRAANTGELFF. The gene calls are TRBV25-1 and TRBJ2-2; tentatively, D is TRBD1 (5 bases). The CDR3 totals 17 residues. With 1 base removed from V and 2 bases from J, the gap between germline ends came to 14 bases. Germline lookup yields CDR1 MGHDK and CDR2 SYGVNS.

The V gene is TRBV29-1, the J gene TRBJ2-5, with D hard to call. The CDR3 extends over 12 amino acids. Trimming removed 2 bases at V and 3 bases at J, with 7 bases between. Germline V gene data show CDR1 as SQVTM and CDR2 as ANQGSEA. The CDR3 DNA follows: TGCAGCGTTGAAATCCCGAAAGAGACCCAGTACTTC. Its protein is CSVEIPKETQYF.

The V call is TRBV5-6, the J call TRBJ1-6; the match to TRBD1 covers 9 bases. CDR1 and CDR2 from the germline V gene are SGHDT and YYEEEE. The V gene end was trimmed by 4 bases and the J gene end by 5 bases; junction bases not matched to a gene: 13. The CDR3 covers 18 residues. CDR3 in amino acids: CASSSRDRVWVNNSPLHF. CDR3 sequence (DNA): TGTGCCAGCAGCAGCCGGGACAGGGTTTGGGTGAATAATTCACCCCTCCACTTT.

As DNA, the CDR3 is TGTGCCAGCAGCTTAGGCAGGGTGGAAAAACTGTTTTTT. This translates into CASSLGRVEKLFF. V gene TRBV7-2 combines with J gene TRBJ1-4; D perhaps matches TRBD1 (5 bases). With 1 base removed from V and 8 bases from J, the gap between germline ends came to 8 bases. CDR3 length: 13 residues. The germline V gene has CDR1 SGHTA and CDR2 FQGNSA.

The chain combines TRBV3-1 (or the pseudogene TRBV3-2) with TRBJ1-5; D unclear. V lost 3 bases, J lost 2 bases, and 8 bases lay in between. This CDR3 is built from 14 residues. Germline assignment: CDR1 LGHDT and CDR2 YNNKEL (reference sequence). The CDR3 sequence is CASSQGNGNQPQHF. The CDR3 DNA reads TGTGCCAGCAGCCAGGGTAACGGCAATCAGCCCCAGCATTTT.

The genes are TRBV7-9 and TRBJ2-5, with TRBD1 matching over 9 bases. Trimming at V came to 1 base and at J to 2 bases, leaving 11 bases not matched to a gene. In germline, CDR1 is SEHNR, CDR2 FQNEAQ (reference sequence). This CDR3 region has 18 residues. The CDR3 reads CASSLGGMGQGIQETQYF. In nucleotides, the CDR3 is TGTGCCAGCAGCTTAGGCGGTATGGGACAGGGTATTCAAGAGACCCAGTACTTC. Together with reference TRBV7-9 and TRBJ2-5, the CDR3 gives the full variable domain: DTGVSQNPRHKITKRGQNVTFRCDPISEHNRLYWYRQTLGQGPEFLTYFQNEAQLEKSRLLSDRFSAERPKGSFSTLEIQRTEQGDSAMYLCASSLGGMGQGIQETQYFGPGTRLLVL.

The chain uses TRBV7-2 and TRBJ2-7; D possibly corresponds to TRBD2 (5 bases). V lost 5 bases and J 2 bases, leaving 13 bases between the germline ends. The CDR3 is 14 residues long. Per the germline V gene, CDR1 is SGHTA and CDR2 is FQGNSA. This CDR3 reads CASSPPTNPYEQYF. CDR3 bases: TGTGCCAGCAGCCCCCCGACTAATCCCTACGAGCAGTACTTC.

The chain recombines TRBV27 with TRBJ2-1; perhaps TRBD2 as D (7 bases). CDR3 length: 16 amino acids. Germline V CDR1 and CDR2: MNHEY, SMNVEV (reference sequence). V shed 4 bases and J shed 9 bases, with 22 bases lying between them. CDR3 DNA sequence: TGTGCCAGCAGTTCCCCCTCAGGGGACTATGTCGGTGAGCAGTTCTTC. It translates to CASSSPSGDYVGEQFF.

J is TRBJ1-5 and V is TRBV19; no definite D call. V was trimmed by 4 bases and J by 0 bases, leaving 7 bases between them. Germline-derived CDR1 and CDR2 are LNHDA and SQIVND (reference sequence). There are 14 residues in the CDR3. CDR3 loop: CASSKGISNQPQHF. For the CDR3, the DNA is TGTGCCAGTAGTAAAGGGATTAGCAATCAGCCCCAGCATTTT.

V gene TRBV6-6 combines with J gene TRBJ2-7; the D call may be TRBD1 or TRBD2 (5 bases each). The CDR3 is 15 residues long. Per germline, CDR1 MNHNY and CDR2 SVGAGI (reference sequence). Trimming cost V 1 base and J 0 bases, with 10 bases left between them. The CDR3 DNA is TGTGCCAGCAGTTACTTGTTAGGGACCTCCTACGAGCAGTACTTC. Translating it yields CASSYLLGTSYEQYF.

The V call is TRBV10-2, the J call TRBJ1-2; tentative D call: TRBD1 (6 bases). CDR1 is WSHSY and CDR2 is SAAADI in the germline V gene. Trimming took 3 bases from V and 4 from J, leaving 9 bases between them. The CDR3 length is 13 residues. As DNA, the CDR3 is TGCGCCAGCAGTGATGGGGGCTCCTATGGCTACACCTTC. Translated: CASSDGGSYGYTF.

The chain has TRBV5-4 and TRBJ1-1; TRBD1 aligns across 9 bases. Germline V lookup: CDR1 SGHNT, CDR2 YYREEE (reference sequence). There are 17 residues in the CDR3. With 4 bases clipped from V and 0 bases from J, the junction kept 10 bases outside the gene matches. This CDR3 reads CASSVGTGTLMNTEAFF. Here the CDR3 DNA reads TGTGCCAGCAGCGTCGGGACAGGGACCCTTATGAACACTGAAGCTTTCTTT.

This chain connects TRBV6-5 to TRBJ2-2; D ambiguous. V shed 11 bases and J shed 4 bases, with 17 bases lying between them. Germline lookup yields CDR1 MNHEY and CDR2 SVGAGI. This CDR3 is built from 14 residues. The CDR3 DNA reads TGTGCCGCCAAGGGCAGCCAGAGCACCGGGGAGCTGTTTTTT. Protein: CAAKGSQSTGELFF.

CDR3 protein: CASSQSGPEGIGAFF. The CDR3 DNA is TGTGCCAGCAGCCAATCAGGGCCCGAGGGTATAGGAGCTTTCTTT. The rearrangement uses TRBV16 and TRBJ1-1; no clear D. CDR3 length: 15 amino acids. V dropped 0 bases and J dropped 10 bases, with 18 bases sitting between them. CDR1 is KGHSY, CDR2 FQNENV, per germline.

This sequence joins TRBV7-2 and TRBJ1-5, with unresolved D. Trimming shortened V by 7 bases and J by 5 bases, and 12 bases separated the two germline ends. CDR1 is SGHTA, CDR2 FQGNSA, per germline. The CDR3 is made up of 13 amino acids. CDR3 in amino acids: CASNPRADQPQHF. DNA of the CDR3: TGTGCCAGCAACCCGAGGGCCGATCAGCCCCAGCATTTT.

CDR3 sequence (DNA): TGTGCCAGCTCACTGGGACAGGGGGGCACAGATACGCAGTATTTT. Protein product: CASSLGQGGTDTQYF. The chain joins TRBV18 to TRBJ2-3; 11 bases are a match to TRBD1. The CDR3 has 15 residues. CDR1 and CDR2 from the germline V gene are KGHSH and LQKENI. V was clipped by 4 bases and J by 1 base; unmatched bases: 1.

The chain is built from TRBV5-1 and TRBJ1-6, with no clear D. This CDR3 is 16 amino acids long. Germline assignment: CDR1 SGHRS and CDR2 YFSETQ. V was shortened by 2 bases and J by 5 bases, with 14 bases between the two germline ends. In DNA form, the CDR3 reads TGCGCCAGCAGCTTTTATACGGGAGAAAATAATTCACCCCTCCACTTT. Translating it yields CASSFYTGENNSPLHF.

The V and J genes are TRBV7-3 and TRBJ1-2; possible D gene TRBD1, 5 bases. The CDR3 is 15 amino acids. Germline V lookup: CDR1 SGHTA, CDR2 FQGTGA. V was trimmed by 0 bases and J by 6 bases, leaving 14 bases between them. The CDR3, as DNA: TGTGCCAGCAGCTTAACGGGAGGGCAGGGTGATGGCTACACCTTC. Protein: CASSLTGGQGDGYTF. The full variable domain, its missing parts supplied by reference TRBV7-3 and TRBJ1-2, is GAGVSQTPSNKVTEKGKYVELRCDPISGHTALYWYRQSLGQGPEFLIYFQGTGAADDSGLPNDRFFAVRPEGSVSTLKIQRTERGDSAVYLCASSLTGGQGDGYTFGSGTRLTVV.

Details on this clone: The junction and the germline gene differ at one end; a read error may be behind it. CDR3 sequence: CASSDRQGRSFNEQFF. The CDR3 DNA is TGTGCCAGCAGTGATAGACAGGGTCGGTCCTTCAATGAGCAGTTCTTC. The chain uses TRBV6-2 or TRBV6-3 and TRBJ2-1; 7 nucleotides line up with TRBD1. Germline V gene sequence: CDR1 MNHEY, CDR2 SVGEGT. The CDR3 totals 16 residues.

The CDR3 region is CASIGVVNTEAFF. CDR3 nucleotide sequence: TGTGCCAGCATCGGGGTGGTGAACACTGAAGCTTTCTTT. The V gene is TRBV28, the J gene TRBJ1-1; D is unresolved. The CDR3 sequence is 13 residues long. Germline CDR1 is MDHEN and CDR2 is SYDVKM. V was clipped by 7 bases and J by 0 bases, with 9 bases between them. Full variable domain (rest looked up from reference TRBV28 and TRBJ1-1): DVKVTQSSRYLVKRTGEKVFLECVQDMDHENMFWYRQDPGLGLRLIYFSYDVKMKEKGDIPEGYSVSREKKERFSLILESASTNQTSMYLCASIGVVNTEAFFGQGTRLTVV.

J is TRBJ2-7 and V is TRBV5-1; possibly TRBD1 for D (7 bases). Trimming left V 4 bases short and J 1 base short, with 15 bases between. The CDR3 consists of 15 residues. In germline, CDR1 is SGHRS, CDR2 YFSETQ. The CDR3 region is CASSPGGLRSYEQYF. The CDR3 coding sequence is TGCGCCAGCAGCCCAGGGGGACTTAGATCCTACGAGCAGTACTTC.

This CDR3 is CASSSGEAFF. The CDR3 DNA follows: TGTGCCAGCTCTTCCGGGGAAGCTTTCTTT. The V and J genes are TRBV28 and TRBJ1-1; D is ambiguous. V was cut by 8 bases and J by 8 bases, with 9 bases left in between. The CDR3 loop spans 10 amino acids. In germline, CDR1 is MDHEN, CDR2 SYDVKM.

This chain connects TRBV28 to TRBJ1-4; D is unclear. From germline, CDR1 is MDHEN and CDR2 SYDVKM. V shed 2 bases and J shed 6 bases, with 16 bases lying between them. The CDR3 is 16 amino acids. This chain's CDR3 is CASSLTSKKNHEKLFF. Here the CDR3 DNA reads TGTGCCAGCAGTTTAACCTCAAAGAAGAACCATGAAAAACTGTTTTTT. Looking up the rest from reference TRBV28 and TRBJ1-4 gives the full variable domain: DVKVTQSSRYLVKRTGEKVFLECVQDMDHENMFWYRQDPGLGLRLIYFSYDVKMKEKGDIPEGYSVSREKKERFSLILESASTNQTSMYLCASSLTSKKNHEKLFFGSGTQLSVL.

J is TRBJ2-7 and V is TRBV5-1, with 9 bases identical to TRBD1. Germline V gene data show CDR1 as SGHRS and CDR2 as YFSETQ. With V trimmed by 7 bases and J by 2 bases, 7 bases remained unmatched. CDR3 length: 14 amino acids. Written as DNA, the CDR3 is TGCGCCAGCCATTCCGGGACAGGGCCCTACGAGCAGTACTTC. This gives the protein CASHSGTGPYEQYF. Supplemented by reference TRBV5-1 and TRBJ2-7, the full variable domain reads KAGVTQTPRYLIKTRGQQVTLSCSPISGHRSVSWYQQTPGQGLQFLFEYFSETQRNKGNFPGRFSGRQFSNSRSEMNVSTLELGDSALYLCASHSGTGPYEQYFGPGTRLTVT.

V gene TRBV5-1 combines with J gene TRBJ1-1; D unresolved. Germline V gene lookup returns CDR1 SGHRS and CDR2 YFSETQ. The CDR3 runs to 13 residues. The V gene lost 1 base and the J gene lost 8 bases, with 12 bases spanning the gap. The CDR3 is CASSLYSGTEAFF. As DNA, the CDR3 is TGCGCCAGCAGCTTGTACTCCGGAACCGAAGCTTTCTTT.

A word on this clone: At the DNA level, this CDR3 is encoded by other sequences in the same sample as well. The chain couples TRBV18 to TRBJ1-5; possible D gene TRBD1, 5 bases. Trimming stripped 0 bases from V and 4 bases from J, with 10 bases between. This CDR3 has 15 amino acids. Germline lookup yields CDR1 KGHSH and CDR2 LQKENI. The CDR3 region has the DNA TGTGCCAGCTCACCACCCGGTCGGGGGAATCAGCCCCAGCATTTT. Its translation: CASSPPGRGNQPQHF.

This chain's CDR3 is CASSPRDSFSSYNSPLHF. The CDR3 nucleotides are TGTGCCAGCAGCCCCCGGGACAGCTTCAGCTCCTATAATTCACCCCTCCACTTT. The chain couples TRBV13 to TRBJ1-6; 7 bases are shared with TRBD1. Unmatched junction bases numbered 10, after V lost 5 bases and J lost 0 bases. The V gene's germline CDR1 is PRHDT and CDR2 FYEKMQ (reference sequence). This CDR3 is 18 amino acids long.

The chain carries TRBV5-3 and TRBJ1-5; D unclear. TRBV5-3 is assigned to the ORF class and has an uncertain function. The CDR3 consists of 14 residues. Trimming left V 4 bases short and J 6 bases short, with 14 bases between. The CDR3 region is CARSLTRGIQPQHF. DNA of the CDR3: TGTGCCAGAAGCCTTACCCGAGGGATTCAGCCCCAGCATTTT.

This clone was detected only once. Other DNA sequences in this specimen translate into the identical CDR3. The chain employs TRBV12-3 or TRBV12-4 and TRBJ1-3, with D possibly TRBD1 on 6 matching bases. V lost 5 bases, J lost 1 base, and 6 bases lay in between. The CDR3 loop spans 13 amino acids. CDR3: CASSTGSGNTIYF. In nucleotides, the CDR3 is TGTGCCAGCAGTACAGGGTCTGGAAACACCATATATTTT.